The present T cell receptor beta chain was sequenced within a study of control samples from healthy donors and cancer patients. This clone has only a few counts. Measured with immunoSEQ multiplex PCR; TCRdb has only the in-frame clones, and not every one. The table shows fewer than 85,000 clones, with almost 95% occurring only once. V was clipped by 6 bases and J by 5 bases; unmatched bases: 11. Looked up from germline, CDR1 is MNHEY and CDR2 is SVGAGI. The length of the CDR3 is 15 residues. The sequencing sample was made of blood. This TCR was recovered from a woman aged 55-70 years in good health. The V call is TRBV6-5, the J call TRBJ2-3; 7 bases fit TRBD1. DNA for the CDR3: TGTGCCAGCAGCGTATCTGAGGGGGCTGGAGATACGCAGTATTTT. Translation: CASSVSEGAGDTQYF.